This TCR beta chain came from a study of control samples from healthy donors and cancer patients. Clones were sequenced by immunoSEQ multiplex PCR, and TCRdb holds only the in-frame ones, with some missing. The sample contains approximately 170,000 clones, more than 80% of which appear only once. The sequence derives from a young man in good health. The specimen sequenced was blood.

The CDR3 spells CASSYLSPYEQYF. CDR3 coding DNA: TGTGCCAGCAGTTACCTCTCCCCTTACGAGCAGTACTTC. This chain connects TRBV6-2 or TRBV6-3 to TRBJ2-7, with D uncertain. This CDR3 has 13 residues. The V end lost 2 bases, the J end lost 4 bases, and 9 bases lay between the germline ends. The germline V gene encodes CDR1 MNHEY and CDR2 SVGEGT.